The TCR beta chain under discussion was sequenced for a study of T cells in Graves' hyperthyroidism and ophthalmopathy. The study's findings and limits: Ophthalmopathy could be told apart from stable hyperthyroidism with a 13 V-J model.

This clonotype has only a few counts. Its antigen is undetermined. V lost 2 bases, J lost 1 base, and 7 bases lay in between. The CDR3 consists of 14 residues. Looked up from germline, CDR1 is KGHSY and CDR2 is FQNENV. Individuals with ophthalmopathy presented a Clinical Activity Score of at least 3, a NOSPECS grade of at least 4 and a duration under 3 months. Amplified regions were TCR beta CDR3 sequences from RNA transcripts. Primed by the HTBI set, a first-round RT-PCR was run on the TCR CDR3. From the multiplex PCR reads, TCRdb called clonotypes with MiXCR, one entry per CDR3 protein. This table has 490,000 or so distinct CDR3 sequences, about 20% appearing once.

The origin of this receptor is a woman between 65 and 79 years old with Graves' ophthalmopathy. The source material was blood. The V and J genes are TRBV16 and TRBJ2-3; TRBD1 might be the D (6 bases). CDR3 region: CASSQHRGTDTQYF. The CDR3, as DNA: TGTGCCAGCAGCCAACACAGGGGCACAGATACGCAGTATTTT. The full variable domain, in which reference TRBV16 and TRBJ2-3 provide the parts outside the CDR3, is GEEVAQTPKHLVRGEGQKAKLYCAPIKGHSYVFWYQQVLKNEFKFLISFQNENVFDETGMPKERFSAKCLPNSPCSLEIQATKLEDSAVYFCASSQHRGTDTQYFGPGTRLTVL.